This note documents a single T cell receptor beta chain sequence. Its specificity is not known. Trimming took 6 bases from V and 5 from J, leaving 9 bases between them. The CDR3 runs to 12 residues. Per the germline V gene, CDR1 is KGHSH and CDR2 is LQKENI. This entry comes from a study of cytomegalovirus exposure and HLA in healthy donors. Overall study: Ancestry clustering placed about 86% of under 450 genotyped donors in the Caucasian-associated cluster.

Nominally healthy donors provided the samples, though records likely missed some immune exposures. Study-level findings and limits: Later analysis demonstrated an association between a missense DCLRE1C variant and TCR beta V- and J-gene trimming.

PCR was performed using 60 Vbeta and 13 Jbeta primers. The data were produced by immunoSEQ multiplex PCR, yet TCRdb's version contains in-frame clones alone and is incomplete. Of about 160,000 clones listed, 80% to 85% are singletons. This sequence originates from a boy between 2 and 15 years old in good health and CMV-seronegative. The sample consisted of PBMCs. V usage is TRBV18 and J usage is TRBJ2-3, with D tentatively TRBD1 (6 bases). CDR3 region: CASSARGDTQYF. CDR3 DNA: TGTGCCAGCTCGGCCAGGGGAGATACGCAGTATTTT.